Listed below are T cell receptor beta chains from one sample, sequenced in a study of Graves' ophthalmopathy and Graves' hyperthyroidism. MiXCR was run by TCRdb on the multiplex PCR reads, yielding one entry per CDR3 protein. Among 580,000 or so distinct CDR3 sequences listed, less than 40% were seen once. Sequenced: peripheral blood or thyroid tissue (not recorded which). These receptors were collected from an adult man with Graves' hyperthyroidism. Both conserved end residues are part of each CDR3. D genes are given only for firm matches. Size tells how often a clone was seen (once, few, many) or the class of an expanded clone, and some rows leave it out.

j_call v_call d_call clone_size cdr3_nt cdr3_aa
TRBJ1-2 TRBV29-1 TRBD1 NA TGCAGCGTTGAGACAGGGCTCACCTATGGCTACACCTTC CSVETGLTYGYTF
TRBJ2-3 TRBV7-8 TRBD2 few TGTGCCAGCAGCTTAGAGGTAGCGGGTGGCACAGATACGCAGTATTTT CASSLEVAGGTDTQYF
TRBJ1-6 TRBV3-1 NA many TGTGCCAGCAGCCAACAGGGTATCTCACCCCTCCACTTT CASSQQGISPLHF
TRBJ2-7 TRBV6-1 TRBD2 few TGTGCCAGCAGCCTTAGCGGGGGAAGCTCCTACGAGCAGTACTTC CASSLSGGSSYEQYF
TRBJ2-7 TRBV6-6 NA few TGTGCCAGCCGTCTCCAGGGGAAGGGGGACGAGCAGTACTTC CASRLQGKGDEQYF
TRBJ2-4 TRBV6-1 NA NA TGTGCCAGCATGGGGGACGGCCAAAACATTCAGTACTTC CASMGDGQNIQYF
TRBJ2-5 TRBV2 TRBD1 many TGTGCCAGCAGGCAGGGGGCGAGCGAGACCCAGTACTTC CASRQGASETQYF
TRBJ1-5 TRBV20-1 NA many TGCAGTGCTCAGGGACGGGGCAATCAGCCCCAGCATTTT CSAQGRGNQPQHF
TRBJ2-5 TRBV5-8 TRBD2 many TGTGCCAGCAGCTTGCCTCCGGGACTAGCGGAAGAGACCCAGTACTTC CASSLPPGLAEETQYF
TRBJ2-7 TRBV6-5 NA few TGTGCCAGCAGACGGCCAGGGCAGGGAACTTACGAGCAGTACTTC CASRRPGQGTYEQYF
TRBJ2-7 TRBV15 NA many TGTGCCACCAGCAGCACCGGACGGAGGTCCTACGAGCAGTACTTC CATSSTGRRSYEQYF
TRBJ2-7 TRBV29-1 NA NA TGCAGCGTTGAGGGGTATTCCTACGAGCAGTACTTC CSVEGYSYEQYF
TRBJ2-5 TRBV24-1 TRBD2 NA TGTGCCACCAGTGAGGGAGGGACTACCCAAGAGACCCAGTACTTC CATSEGGTTQETQYF
TRBJ2-2 TRBV7-2 NA many TGTGCCAGCAGTCGTCCCTCCAGGGTAAACACCGGGGAGCTGTTTTTT CASSRPSRVNTGELFF
TRBJ2-5 TRBV29-1 NA many TGCAGCGTTGAAGAATTTGGCCAGGGCCCTCAAGAGACCCAGTACTTC CSVEEFGQGPQETQYF
TRBJ2-7 TRBV9 NA many TGTGCCAGCAGCGTACAGGGGGGCGAGCAGTACTTC CASSVQGGEQYF
TRBJ1-1 TRBV12-3/TRBV12-4 NA many TGTGCCAGCAGTTTGGGGGGGCCCAGCACTGAAGCTTTCTTT CASSLGGPSTEAFF
TRBJ1-2 TRBV10-3 NA NA TGTGCCATCAGTGAAGGGACCGGCTATGGCTACACCTTC CAISEGTGYGYTF
TRBJ1-4 TRBV5-5 NA NA TGTGCCAGCAGCGATACAGCTGTATCTAATGAAAAACTGTTTTTT CASSDTAVSNEKLFF
TRBJ2-7 TRBV10-3 TRBD1 few TGTGCCAGTACCGGGACAGGGGGCAGGGAGCAGTACTTC CASTGTGGREQYF
TRBJ2-5 TRBV19 NA many TGTGCCAGTAGTATGATCGGGGGAGAGACCCAGTACTTC CASSMIGGETQYF
TRBJ2-7 TRBV29-1 NA NA TGCAGCGTTGAAGAAGTGGGAACCTACAATGAGCAGTACTTC CSVEEVGTYNEQYF
TRBJ2-5 TRBV28 TRBD2 many TGTGCCAGCAAGGGGCAGGGACTATACCAAGAGACCCAGTACTTC CASKGQGLYQETQYF
TRBJ2-7 TRBV20-1 NA NA TGCAGTGCTAGTGAGGGGGGCTACGAGCAGTACTTC CSASEGGYEQYF
TRBJ2-7 TRBV12-3/TRBV12-4 NA once TGTGCCAGCAGTTTATCAAGGGGTCTAGACGCGGGGTCCTTCTACGAGCAGTACTTC CASSLSRGLDAGSFYEQYF
TRBJ1-3 TRBV7-3 NA NA TGTGCCAGCAACATAGGGGGTTGGGCCAACACCATATATTTT CASNIGGWANTIYF
TRBJ2-1 TRBV7-9 TRBD2 few TGTGCCAGCAGCTTCTCGGGAGGGGATGAGCAGTTCTTC CASSFSGGDEQFF
TRBJ1-5 TRBV28 NA few TGTGCCGGCAATCCGGGACATAGCAATCAGCCCCAGCATTTT CAGNPGHSNQPQHF
TRBJ1-1 TRBV27 NA NA TGTGCCAGCAAAGGGCACCTTAACACTGAAGCTTTCTTT CASKGHLNTEAFF
TRBJ2-3 TRBV7-9 TRBD1 few TGTGCCAGCAGCCGAGGGGACAGACCTAGCACAGATACGCAGTATTTT CASSRGDRPSTDTQYF
TRBJ1-1 TRBV10-3 NA many TGTGCCATCAGTGATGTCAGGGACACTGAAGCTTTCTTT CAISDVRDTEAFF
TRBJ2-2 TRBV10-3 NA many TGTGCCATCAGTTCCAGGGCTGACGGGGAGCTGTTTTTT CAISSRADGELFF
TRBJ2-2 TRBV19 TRBD1 many TGTGCCAGTAGTGAAACGGGACAGGGGTGGTTTACCGGGGAGCTGTTTTTT CASSETGQGWFTGELFF
TRBJ2-7 TRBV11-1 NA NA TGTGCCAGCAGCTTAAAGGGATCCTCGTCCGAGCAGTACTTC CASSLKGSSSEQYF
TRBJ2-7 TRBV7-8 NA many TGTGCCAGCAGCCCACGACAGGCCTCCTACGAGCAGTACTTC CASSPRQASYEQYF
TRBJ1-2 TRBV14 TRBD1 few TGTGCCAGCAGCCGTGGACAGGATGGTGGCTACACCTTC CASSRGQDGGYTF
TRBJ1-1 TRBV20-1 NA NA TGCAGTGCTAGCGTTAGGCGGGAGGGCGTTGAAGCTTTCTTT CSASVRREGVEAFF
TRBJ1-5 TRBV12-5 NA once TGTGCTAGTGGGCACGTCCGGGACGGCCGCTACGAGCATTTT CASGHVRDGRYEHF
TRBJ1-2 TRBV6-5 TRBD1 many TGTGCCAGCAGTTATCCGGGACAGGGAAGATATGGCTACACCTTC CASSYPGQGRYGYTF
TRBJ2-7 TRBV13 TRBD2 many TGTGCCAGCAGCAATAGCGGGGGGGGTCTCGAGCAGTACTTC CASSNSGGGLEQYF